This T cell receptor beta chain was sequenced in a study of blood T cell repertoires in COVID-19. Overall study context: The United States, Italy and Spain supplied acute and convalescent COVID-19 samples.

Repertoires were generated with immunoSEQ multiplex PCR, while TCRdb's copy carries only in-frame clones and drops some. Among 130,000 or so clones, around 80% were seen once, and the ten largest hold 15% to 20%. The CDR3 loop spans 15 amino acids. V lost 5 bases to trimming and J lost 2 bases, with 13 bases between them. CDR1 and CDR2 (germline): MGHRA, YSYEKL. This clone has a handful of counts. The rearrangement links TRBV4-1 to TRBJ1-5; D possibly corresponds to TRBD1 (6 bases). Material: peripheral blood. The TCR comes from a man aged 55 to 70 with active or convalescent COVID-19. Here the CDR3 DNA reads TGCGCCAGCAGCTCCTCGGACAGTCGCAATCAGCCCCAGCATTTT. Its translation: CASSSSDSRNQPQHF.